These T cell receptor beta chains were read from a single sample in a study of blood T cells in healthy people across ages. TCRdb processed the 5' RACE reads anew with MiXCR; each CDR3 protein has one entry. There are approximately 600,000 distinct CDR3 sequences in the sample; roughly three fifths occur only once, and 30% to 40% lies in the top ten. Material: blood. These receptors were obtained from a man aged 60-69 years in good health. The CDR3 runs from the conserved cysteine through the conserved F or W. A D gene is named only where the DNA matches it firmly. Only part of the rows carry a size: once, few, many, or a class if the clone is expanded.

V gene	J gene	D gene	clone size	CDR3 protein	CDR3 DNA
TRBV6-6	TRBJ2-5	NA	few	CASSYSGGQGTQYF	TGTGCCAGCAGTTACTCTGGGGGGCAAGGGACCCAGTACTTC
TRBV4-2	TRBJ1-2	TRBD1	NA	CASSQEGQNNYGYTF	TGTGCCAGCAGCCAAGAGGGACAGAATAACTATGGCTACACCTTC
TRBV12-3/TRBV12-4	TRBJ2-7	NA	many	CASSFSYEQYF	TGTGCCAGCAGCTTTTCCTACGAGCAGTACTTC
TRBV14	TRBJ2-7	NA	NA	CASSQDSGRSSYEQYF	TGTGCCAGCAGCCAAGATTCGGGACGCAGCTCCTACGAGCAGTACTTC
TRBV10-1	TRBJ2-1	TRBD1	few	CASRQGISDEQFF	TGCGCCAGCCGACAGGGAATTTCGGATGAGCAGTTCTTC
TRBV7-2	TRBJ1-6	NA	NA	CASSLRPPVAGNSPLHF	TGTGCCAGCAGCTTAAGGCCCCCAGTAGCGGGTAATTCACCCCTCCACTTT
TRBV20-1	TRBJ1-5	NA	NA	CSARDLQGQHQPQHF	TGCAGTGCTAGAGATCTCCAGGGACAACATCAGCCCCAGCATTTT
TRBV24-1	TRBJ2-7	TRBD1	few	CATSPDRASYEQYF	TGTGCCACCAGTCCCGACAGGGCATCCTACGAGCAGTACTTC
TRBV20-1	TRBJ1-5	TRBD1	NA	CSARGGQFNQPQHF	TGCAGTGCTAGAGGGGGACAGTTCAATCAGCCCCAGCATTTT
TRBV18	TRBJ2-1	NA	once	CASSPPGNPYNEQFF	TGTGCCAGCTCACCACCGGGTAATCCCTACAATGAGCAGTTCTTC
TRBV2	TRBJ2-7	NA	NA	CASSGEGGYEQYF	TGTGCCAGCAGTGGGGAGGGGGGTTACGAGCAGTACTTC
TRBV18	TRBJ2-1	NA	NA	CASSPGEAQETQFF	TGTGCCAGCTCACCAGGGGAGGCCCAAGAGACCCAGTTCTTC
TRBV20-1	TRBJ2-7	TRBD2	NA	CSARVLGGSSYNEQYF	TGCAGTGCTAGAGTCCTGGGGGGGAGCTCCTACAATGAGCAGTACTTC
TRBV11-2	TRBJ1-1	NA	NA	CASRLRLNTEAFF	TGTGCCAGCAGGTTAAGACTGAACACTGAAGCTTTCTTT
TRBV7-2	TRBJ2-5	NA	NA	CASSLQPRTSQGTQYF	TGTGCCAGCAGCTTACAACCCCGGACCAGCCAGGGGACCCAGTACTTC
TRBV7-8	TRBJ1-2	NA	NA	CASSLGVTQNYGYTF	TGTGCCAGCAGCTTAGGAGTGACCCAAAACTATGGCTACACCTTC
TRBV28	TRBJ1-4	NA	NA	CASRLDGNEKLFF	TGTGCCAGCAGGTTGGACGGTAATGAAAAACTGTTTTTT
TRBV7-2	TRBJ2-5	NA	few	CASRSMGPETQYF	TGTGCCAGCAGGAGCATGGGACCAGAGACCCAGTACTTC
TRBV12-3/TRBV12-4	TRBJ1-2	NA	NA	CASSLGEGGYTF	TGTGCCAGCAGTTTAGGGGAAGGGGGCTACACCTTC
TRBV24-1	TRBJ2-2	NA	NA	CATSRANTGELFF	TGTGCCACCAGCAGGGCGAACACCGGGGAGCTGTTTTTT
TRBV7-9	TRBJ2-1	NA	NA	CASSPRGGKTYNEQFF	TGTGCCAGCAGCCCGAGGGGGGGGAAGACCTACAATGAGCAGTTCTTC
TRBV4-2	TRBJ2-5	TRBD2	NA	CASSQEASGGEETQYF	TGTGCCAGCAGCCAAGAGGCTAGCGGGGGGGAAGAGACCCAGTACTTC
TRBV18	TRBJ2-7	NA	few	CASSQSGAGYEQYF	TGTGCCAGCTCACAGTCAGGGGCTGGGTACGAGCAGTACTTC
TRBV29-1	TRBJ2-5	TRBD2	NA	CSVEDIGGGGAGETQYF	TGCAGCGTTGAAGATATTGGCGGCGGGGGGGCCGGTGAGACCCAGTACTTC